These 17 T cell receptor beta chains share one sample of origin, sequenced in a study of cytomegalovirus exposure and HLA in healthy donors. In the PCR, 60 Vbeta and 13 Jbeta primers were used. Libraries were prepared by immunoSEQ multiplex PCR; TCRdb keeps only in-frame clonotypes and omits some of them. The sample carries around 150,000 clones, about 80% recorded once. Specimen: PBMCs. Source of these receptors: a female donor in good health and CMV-seronegative.

The chain carries TRBV7-7 and TRBJ2-7; D remains ambiguous. This CDR3 is 13 amino acids long. V lost 1 base and J lost 4, with 8 bases in between. Germline V gives CDR1 SSHAT, CDR2 FNYEAQ (reference sequence). The CDR3 DNA is TGTGCCAGCAGCTTAGATGTCTATTACGAGCAGTACTTC. The encoded protein is CASSLDVYYEQYF.

This clone was recorded only once. The rearrangement joins TRBV2 to TRBJ1-5; D is possibly TRBD1 (6 bases). Deletions cut 5 bases from V and 9 bases from J, with 11 bases between. The CDR3 is 12 amino acids. CDR1 and CDR2 (germline): SNHLY, FYNNEI. The CDR3 sequence: CASSRGIGPQHF. The CDR3 bases are TGTGCCAGCAGTAGGGGGATTGGGCCCCAGCATTTT.

V gene TRBV29-1 combines with J gene TRBJ2-7, with a possible D match to TRBD1 (5 bases). CDR3 length: 12 residues. CDR1 SQVTM and CDR2 ANQGSEA come from the germline V gene. Between the trimmed V and J ends, which lost 7 bases and 0 bases, there was a span of 10 bases. The CDR3 loop is CSATRDSYEQYF. CDR3 DNA sequence: TGCAGCGCCACCAGGGACTCCTACGAGCAGTACTTC.

The chain employs TRBV5-4 and TRBJ1-2; 10 bases map to TRBD1. CDR3 length: 15 amino acids. Trimming cost V 4 bases and J 6 bases; bases outside gene matches: 9. The V gene's germline CDR1 is SGHNT and CDR2 YYREEE (reference sequence). CDR3: CASSLFGTGEDGYTF. The CDR3 DNA reads TGTGCCAGCAGCCTATTCGGGACAGGGGAAGATGGCTACACCTTC.

V is TRBV29-1 and J is TRBJ1-2; the D gene is possibly TRBD1 (6 bases). The V end was cut by 7 bases, the J end by 8 bases, with 14 bases between. The germline V gene has CDR1 SQVTM and CDR2 ANQGSEA. The CDR3 is made up of 11 amino acids. The CDR3: CSGEQGRGYTF. The CDR3 DNA reads TGCAGCGGGGAACAGGGACGGGGCTACACCTTC.

The J gene is TRBJ1-4, the V gene TRBV18; D not certain. This CDR3 comprises 14 residues. V dropped 3 bases and J dropped 8 bases, with 13 bases sitting between them. CDR1 and CDR2 (germline): KGHSH, LQKENI. The CDR3 region is CASSPREGLEKLFF. CDR3 sequence (DNA): TGTGCCAGCTCACCCCGCGAGGGTTTGGAAAAACTGTTTTTT.

This clone was picked up a small number of times. The chain carries TRBV5-5 and TRBJ1-1; TRBD1 agrees at 9 bases. In germline, CDR1 is SGHKS, CDR2 YYEKEE (reference sequence). The CDR3 runs 15 residues. V dropped 1 base and J dropped 4; count of bases not matched to a gene: 5. The CDR3 sequence is CASSLNRGRSTEAFF. The DNA for the CDR3 is TGTGCCAGCAGCTTGAACAGGGGGCGAAGCACTGAAGCTTTCTTT.

This clone was counted a single time. The genes are TRBV5-1 and TRBJ2-7; weak D call: TRBD2 (6 bases). Deletions cut 5 bases from V and 4 bases from J, with 19 bases between. Germline assignment: CDR1 SGHRS and CDR2 YFSETQ. The length of the CDR3 is 15 residues. CDR3 in DNA: TGCGCCAGCAGATTTACTCCGGGGGACTCATACGAGCAGTACTTC. As protein: CASRFTPGDSYEQYF.

The chain is built from TRBV9 and TRBJ2-4, with 10 bases aligning to TRBD2. Trimming cost V 5 bases and J 8 bases; bases outside gene matches: 10. This CDR3 is built from 15 residues. Germline CDR1 and CDR2: SGDLS and YYNGEE. The CDR3, as DNA: TGTGCCAGCAGTGATATAGCGGGGGGCCTTGACATTCAGTACTTC. Protein product: CASSDIAGGLDIQYF.

The J gene is TRBJ1-2, the V gene TRBV18; a possible D gene is TRBD1 (5 bases). CDR1 is KGHSH and CDR2 is LQKENI in the germline V gene. The CDR3 extends over 14 amino acids. V was clipped by 6 bases and J by 7 bases, with 18 bases between them. The CDR3 region is CASSGDYSGSGYTF. As DNA, the CDR3 is TGTGCCAGCTCCGGGGACTATTCGGGGTCTGGCTACACCTTC.

The rearrangement joins TRBV5-4 to TRBJ1-5; TRBD1 matches at 11 bases. The CDR3 contains 17 residues. CDR1 is SGHNT, CDR2 YYREEE, per germline (reference sequence). The trim removed 0 bases at V and 1 base at J, leaving 3 bases unmatched. The CDR3 here is CASSLGTGGRSNQPQHF. DNA for the CDR3: TGTGCCAGCAGCTTGGGGACAGGGGGCCGAAGCAATCAGCCCCAGCATTTT.

The V gene is TRBV6-5, the J gene TRBJ2-3; 7 bases are a match to TRBD2. Trimming cost V 6 bases and J 0 bases; bases outside gene matches: 3. The germline V gene has CDR1 MNHEY and CDR2 SVGAGI. CDR3 length: 14 residues. This CDR3 is CASRASGSTDTQYF. CDR3 DNA: TGTGCCAGCAGGGCTAGCGGTAGCACAGATACGCAGTATTTT.

The chain recombines TRBV6-1 with TRBJ1-2; 10 bases are shared with TRBD1. V was pared by 3 bases and J by 8 bases, with 15 bases of the junction left unmatched. CDR1 is MNHNS, CDR2 SASEGT, per germline. CDR3 length equals 17 residues. This CDR3 reads CASSDRSGGQGTRGYTF. The DNA of the CDR3 is TGTGCCAGCAGTGACCGATCCGGGGGACAGGGGACAAGAGGCTACACCTTC.

This chain uses TRBV18 with TRBJ1-2, with 10 bases matching TRBD1. Germline V gives CDR1 KGHSH, CDR2 LQKENI. V lost 2 bases to trimming and J lost 3 bases; unmatched junction nucleotides: 6. The CDR3 spans 16 residues. This chain's CDR3 is CASSPIMDRGDYGYTF. The DNA of the CDR3 is TGTGCCAGCTCACCAATTATGGACAGGGGGGACTATGGCTACACCTTC.

The rearrangement uses TRBV7-9 and TRBJ1-1; D may be TRBD1 (5 bases). Germline V gene lookup returns CDR1 SEHNR and CDR2 FQNEAQ (reference sequence). This CDR3 has 15 amino acids. V shed 6 bases and J shed 5 bases, with 19 bases lying between them. In DNA form, the CDR3 reads TGTGCCAGCAGTCGGGAGGGGCTTTGGGGTACTGAAGCTTTCTTT. This translates into CASSREGLWGTEAFF. Using reference TRBV7-9 and TRBJ1-1 for the parts outside the CDR3, the full variable domain is DTGVSQNPRHKITKRGQNVTFRCDPISEHNRLYWYRQTLGQGPEFLTYFQNEAQLEKSRLLSDRFSAERPKGSFSTLEIQRTEQGDSAMYLCASSREGLWGTEAFFGQGTRLTVV.

Points on this clone: At one end the junction does not follow the germline gene, possibly because of a read error. The chain is built from TRBV5-1 and TRBJ2-7, with a possible D match to TRBD2 (6 bases). This CDR3 region has 13 residues. CDR1 SGHRS and CDR2 YFSETQ come from the germline V gene. CDR3 loop: CASSLPTSYEQYF. The CDR3 nucleotides read TGTGCCAGCAGCCTACCGACTAGCTACGAGCAGTACTTC.

This clone has a handful of counts. V usage is TRBV4-2 and J usage is TRBJ2-1; 7 nucleotides line up with TRBD2. The CDR3 has 14 amino acids. The germline V gene encodes CDR1 LGHNA and CDR2 YNFKEQ. The ends lost 0 bases at V and 10 bases at J; junction bases unmatched: 6. The chain's CDR3 is CASSQDMNSGEQFF. The CDR3 DNA follows: TGTGCCAGCAGCCAAGATATGAATAGCGGGGAGCAGTTCTTC.